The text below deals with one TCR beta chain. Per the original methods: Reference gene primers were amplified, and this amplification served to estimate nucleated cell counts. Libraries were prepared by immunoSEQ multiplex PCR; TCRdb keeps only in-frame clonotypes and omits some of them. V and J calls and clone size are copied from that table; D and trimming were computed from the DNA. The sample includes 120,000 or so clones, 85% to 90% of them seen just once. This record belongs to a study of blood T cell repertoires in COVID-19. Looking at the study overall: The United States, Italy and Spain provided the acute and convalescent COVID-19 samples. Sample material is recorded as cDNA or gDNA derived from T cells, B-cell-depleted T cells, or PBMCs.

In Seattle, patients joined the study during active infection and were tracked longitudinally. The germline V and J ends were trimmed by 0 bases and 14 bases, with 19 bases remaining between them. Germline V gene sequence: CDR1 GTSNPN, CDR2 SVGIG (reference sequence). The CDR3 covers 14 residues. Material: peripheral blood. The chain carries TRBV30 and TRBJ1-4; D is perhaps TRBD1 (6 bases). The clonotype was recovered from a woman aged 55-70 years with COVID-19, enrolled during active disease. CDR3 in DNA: TGTGCCTGGAGTGTACGGACAGCCAATGCGGTTCTGTTTTTT. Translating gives CAWSVRTANAVLFF.